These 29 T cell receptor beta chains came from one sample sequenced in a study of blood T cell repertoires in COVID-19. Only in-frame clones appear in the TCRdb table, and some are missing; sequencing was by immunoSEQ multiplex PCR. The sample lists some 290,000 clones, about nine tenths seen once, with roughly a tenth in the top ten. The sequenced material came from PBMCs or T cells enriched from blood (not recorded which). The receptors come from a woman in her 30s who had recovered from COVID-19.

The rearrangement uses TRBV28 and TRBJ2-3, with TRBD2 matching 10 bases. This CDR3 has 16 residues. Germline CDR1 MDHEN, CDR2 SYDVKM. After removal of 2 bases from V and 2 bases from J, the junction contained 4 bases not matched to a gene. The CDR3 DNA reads TGTGCCAGCAGTTTACGAAGCGGGAGGGCCACAGATACGCAGTATTTT. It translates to CASSLRSGRATDTQYF.

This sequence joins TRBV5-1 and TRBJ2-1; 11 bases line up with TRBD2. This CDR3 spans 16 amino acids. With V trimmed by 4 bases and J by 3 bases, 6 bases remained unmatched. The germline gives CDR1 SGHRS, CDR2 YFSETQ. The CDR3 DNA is TGCGCCAGCAGCCCGGGACTAGCGGCGCTCTACAATGAGCAGTTCTTC. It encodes CASSPGLAALYNEQFF.

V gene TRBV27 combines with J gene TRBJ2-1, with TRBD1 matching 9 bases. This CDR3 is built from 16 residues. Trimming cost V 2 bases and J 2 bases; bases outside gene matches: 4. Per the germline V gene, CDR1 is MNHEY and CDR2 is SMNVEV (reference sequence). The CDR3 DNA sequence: TGTGCCAGCAGTTTAGACACAGGGGGCACCTACAATGAGCAGTTCTTC. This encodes CASSLDTGGTYNEQFF.

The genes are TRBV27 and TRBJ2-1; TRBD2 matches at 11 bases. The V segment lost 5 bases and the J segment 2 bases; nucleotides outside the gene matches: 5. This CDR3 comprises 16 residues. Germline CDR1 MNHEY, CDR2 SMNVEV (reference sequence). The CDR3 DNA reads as TGTGCCAGCAGTATTCTAGCGGGGGGTACCTACAATGAGCAGTTCTTC. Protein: CASSILAGGTYNEQFF.

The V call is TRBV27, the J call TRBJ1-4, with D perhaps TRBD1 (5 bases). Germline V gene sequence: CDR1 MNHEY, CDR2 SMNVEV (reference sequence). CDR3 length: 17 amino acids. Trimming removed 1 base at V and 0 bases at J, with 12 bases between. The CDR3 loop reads CASSLFAGVPTNEKLFF. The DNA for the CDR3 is TGTGCCAGCAGTTTATTTGCGGGGGTTCCAACTAATGAAAAACTGTTTTTT.

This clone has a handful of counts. CDR3: CASSPLDRASGNTIYF. In DNA form, the CDR3 reads TGTGCCAGCTCACCACTAGACAGAGCCTCTGGAAACACCATATATTTT. V gene TRBV18 combines with J gene TRBJ1-3, with D tentatively TRBD1 (5 bases). Per the germline V gene, CDR1 is KGHSH and CDR2 is LQKENI. Trimming took off 1 base at V and 0 bases at J, with 10 bases between the two ends. CDR3 length: 16 amino acids.

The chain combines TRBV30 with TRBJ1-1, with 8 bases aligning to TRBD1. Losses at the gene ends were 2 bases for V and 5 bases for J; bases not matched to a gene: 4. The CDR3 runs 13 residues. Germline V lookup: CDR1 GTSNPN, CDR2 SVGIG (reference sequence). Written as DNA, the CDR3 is TGTGCCTGGAGTCTGGACAGGGCAACTGAAGCTTTCTTT. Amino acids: CAWSLDRATEAFF.

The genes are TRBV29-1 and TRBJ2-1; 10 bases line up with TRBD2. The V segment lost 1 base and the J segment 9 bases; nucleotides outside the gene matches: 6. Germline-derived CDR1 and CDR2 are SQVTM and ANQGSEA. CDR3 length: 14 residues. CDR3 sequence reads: CSVEASSGSGEQFF. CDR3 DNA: TGCAGCGTTGAAGCATCTAGCGGGAGTGGTGAGCAGTTCTTC.

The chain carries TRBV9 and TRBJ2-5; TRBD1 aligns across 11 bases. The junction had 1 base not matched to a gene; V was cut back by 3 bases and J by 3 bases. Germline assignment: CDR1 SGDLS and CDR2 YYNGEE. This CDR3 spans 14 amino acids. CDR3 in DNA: TGTGCCAGCAGCGCGGGACAGGGGGAAGAGACCCAGTACTTC. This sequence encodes CASSAGQGEETQYF.

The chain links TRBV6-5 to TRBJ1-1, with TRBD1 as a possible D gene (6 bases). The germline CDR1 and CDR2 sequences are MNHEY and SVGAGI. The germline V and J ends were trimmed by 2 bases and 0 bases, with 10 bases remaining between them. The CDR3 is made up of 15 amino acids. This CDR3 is CASSYPGEMNTEAFF. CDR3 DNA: TGTGCCAGCAGTTACCCAGGGGAGATGAACACTGAAGCTTTCTTT.

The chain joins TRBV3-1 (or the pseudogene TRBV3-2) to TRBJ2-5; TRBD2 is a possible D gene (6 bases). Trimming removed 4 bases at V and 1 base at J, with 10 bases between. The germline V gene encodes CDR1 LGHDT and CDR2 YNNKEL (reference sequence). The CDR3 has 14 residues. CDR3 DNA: TGTGCCAGCAGCCTCCGAGCGGGCCAAGAGACCCAGTACTTC. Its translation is CASSLRAGQETQYF.

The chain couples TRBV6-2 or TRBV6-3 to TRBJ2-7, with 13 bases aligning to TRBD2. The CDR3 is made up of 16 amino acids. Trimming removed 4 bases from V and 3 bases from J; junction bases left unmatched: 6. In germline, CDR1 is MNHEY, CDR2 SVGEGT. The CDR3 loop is CASSSLGLAGFYEQYF. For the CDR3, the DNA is TGTGCCAGCAGTTCCCTGGGACTAGCGGGGTTCTACGAGCAGTACTTC.

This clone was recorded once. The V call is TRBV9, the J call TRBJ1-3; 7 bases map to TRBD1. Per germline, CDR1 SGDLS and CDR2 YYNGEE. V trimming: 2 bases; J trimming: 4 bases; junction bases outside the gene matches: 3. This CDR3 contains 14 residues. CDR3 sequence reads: CASSVGTVGNTIYF. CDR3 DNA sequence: TGTGCCAGCAGCGTCGGGACAGTCGGAAACACCATATATTTT.

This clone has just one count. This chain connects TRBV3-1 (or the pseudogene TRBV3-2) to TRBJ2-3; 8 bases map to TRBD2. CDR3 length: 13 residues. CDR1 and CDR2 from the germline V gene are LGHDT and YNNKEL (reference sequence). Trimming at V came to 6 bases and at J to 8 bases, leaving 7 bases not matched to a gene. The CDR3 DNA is TGTGCCAGCAGAGGGACTAGTTCGGCTACGCAGTATTTT. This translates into CASRGTSSATQYF.

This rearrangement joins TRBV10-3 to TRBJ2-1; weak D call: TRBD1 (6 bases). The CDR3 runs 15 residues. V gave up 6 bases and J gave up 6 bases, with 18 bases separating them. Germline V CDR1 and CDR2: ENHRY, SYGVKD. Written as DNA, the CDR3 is TGTGCCATCAGACCCAGACAGGACGTCTCCAATGAGCAGTTCTTC. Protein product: CAIRPRQDVSNEQFF.

DNA for the CDR3: TGCAGCGTTGCCTCCGGAAACACCATATATTTT. Protein: CSVASGNTIYF. This rearrangement joins TRBV29-1 to TRBJ1-3; D remains ambiguous. In germline, CDR1 is SQVTM, CDR2 ANQGSEA. This CDR3 is built from 11 residues. Trimming stripped 4 bases from V and 4 bases from J, with 5 bases between.

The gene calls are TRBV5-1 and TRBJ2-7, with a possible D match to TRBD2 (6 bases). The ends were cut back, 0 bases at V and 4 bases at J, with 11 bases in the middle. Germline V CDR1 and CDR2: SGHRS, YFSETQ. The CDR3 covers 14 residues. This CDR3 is CASSLDGTEYEQYF. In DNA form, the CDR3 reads TGCGCCAGCAGCTTGGATGGGACTGAGTACGAGCAGTACTTC. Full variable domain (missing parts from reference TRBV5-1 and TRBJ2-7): KAGVTQTPRYLIKTRGQQVTLSCSPISGHRSVSWYQQTPGQGLQFLFEYFSETQRNKGNFPGRFSGRQFSNSRSEMNVSTLELGDSALYLCASSLDGTEYEQYFGPGTRLTVT.

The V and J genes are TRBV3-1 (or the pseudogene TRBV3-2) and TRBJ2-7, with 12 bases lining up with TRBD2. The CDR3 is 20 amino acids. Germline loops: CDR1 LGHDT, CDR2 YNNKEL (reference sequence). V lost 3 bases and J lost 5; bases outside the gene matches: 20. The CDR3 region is CASSQASFGTSGPLGDEQYF. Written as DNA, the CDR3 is TGTGCCAGCAGCCAGGCCTCTTTTGGGACTAGCGGGCCGCTCGGGGACGAGCAGTACTTC.

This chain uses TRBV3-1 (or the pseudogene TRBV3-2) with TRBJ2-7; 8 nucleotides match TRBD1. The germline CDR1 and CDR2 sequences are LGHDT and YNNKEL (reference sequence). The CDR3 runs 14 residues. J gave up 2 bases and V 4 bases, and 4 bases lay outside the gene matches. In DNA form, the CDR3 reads TGTGCCAGCAGCCGCGGCAGGGGGCCCTACGAGCAGTACTTC. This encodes CASSRGRGPYEQYF.

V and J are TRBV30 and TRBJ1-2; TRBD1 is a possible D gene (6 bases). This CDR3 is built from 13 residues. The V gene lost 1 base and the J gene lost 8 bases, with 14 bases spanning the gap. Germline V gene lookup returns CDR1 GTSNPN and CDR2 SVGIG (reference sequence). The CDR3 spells CAWSGFNTGGYTF. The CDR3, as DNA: TGTGCCTGGAGTGGGTTTAATACAGGGGGCTACACCTTC. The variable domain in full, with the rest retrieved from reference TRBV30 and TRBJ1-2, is SQTIHQWPATLVQPVGSPLSLECTVEGTSNPNLYWYRQAAGRGLQLLFYSVGIGQISSEVPQNLSASRPQDRQFILSSKKLLLSDSGFYLCAWSGFNTGGYTFGSGTRLTVV.

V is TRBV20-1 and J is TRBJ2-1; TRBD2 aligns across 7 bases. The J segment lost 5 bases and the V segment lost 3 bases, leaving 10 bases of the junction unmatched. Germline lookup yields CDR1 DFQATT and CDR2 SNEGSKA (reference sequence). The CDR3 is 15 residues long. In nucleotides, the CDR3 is TGCAGTGCTAGTGGCTGGGCGGGAGCTAACAATGAGCAGTTCTTC. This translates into CSASGWAGANNEQFF.

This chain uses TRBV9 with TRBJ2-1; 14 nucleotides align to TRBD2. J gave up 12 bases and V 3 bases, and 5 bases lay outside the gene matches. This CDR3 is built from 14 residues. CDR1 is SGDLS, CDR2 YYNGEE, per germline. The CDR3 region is CASSAGLAGVGQFF. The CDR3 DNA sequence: TGTGCCAGCAGCGCGGGACTAGCGGGAGTAGGGCAGTTCTTC.

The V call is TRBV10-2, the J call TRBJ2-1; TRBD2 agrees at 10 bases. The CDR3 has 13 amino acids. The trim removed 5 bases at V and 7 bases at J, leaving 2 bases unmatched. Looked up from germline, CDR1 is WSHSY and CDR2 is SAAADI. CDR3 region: CASSSGRANEQFF. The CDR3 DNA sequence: TGCGCCAGCAGTAGCGGGAGGGCGAATGAGCAGTTCTTC.

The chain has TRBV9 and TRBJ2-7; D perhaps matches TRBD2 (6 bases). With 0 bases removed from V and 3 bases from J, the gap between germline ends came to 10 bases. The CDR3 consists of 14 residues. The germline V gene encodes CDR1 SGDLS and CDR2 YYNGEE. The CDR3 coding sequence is TGTGCCAGCAGCGTAGGAGGGACTGGCTACGAGCAGTACTTC. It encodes CASSVGGTGYEQYF.

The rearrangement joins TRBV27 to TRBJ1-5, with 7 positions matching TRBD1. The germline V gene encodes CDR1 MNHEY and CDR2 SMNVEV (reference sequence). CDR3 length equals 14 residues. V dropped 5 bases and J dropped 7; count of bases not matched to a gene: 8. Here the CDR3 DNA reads TGTGCCAGCAGTCCGACAGGGAGAAGGCAGCCCCAGCATTTT. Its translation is CASSPTGRRQPQHF.

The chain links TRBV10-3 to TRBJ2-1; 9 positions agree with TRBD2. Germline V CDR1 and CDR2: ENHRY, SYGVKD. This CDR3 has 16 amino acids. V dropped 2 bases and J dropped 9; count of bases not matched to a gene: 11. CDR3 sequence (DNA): TGTGCCATCAGTGAGGGGATAGCGGGAGCCCCATCTGAGCAGTTCTTC. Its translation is CAISEGIAGAPSEQFF.

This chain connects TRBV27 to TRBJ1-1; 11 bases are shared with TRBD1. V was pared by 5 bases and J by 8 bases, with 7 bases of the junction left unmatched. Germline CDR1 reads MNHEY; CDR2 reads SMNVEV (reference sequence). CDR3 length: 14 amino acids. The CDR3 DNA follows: TGTGCCAGCAGTCCCTGGACAGGGGGCGCCGAAGCTTTCTTT. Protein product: CASSPWTGGAEAFF.

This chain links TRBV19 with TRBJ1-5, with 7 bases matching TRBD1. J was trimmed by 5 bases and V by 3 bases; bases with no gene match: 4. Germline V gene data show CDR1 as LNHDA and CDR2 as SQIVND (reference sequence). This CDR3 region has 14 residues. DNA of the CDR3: TGTGCCAGTAGTATCCGGACAGGAGATCAGCCCCAGCATTTT. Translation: CASSIRTGDQPQHF.

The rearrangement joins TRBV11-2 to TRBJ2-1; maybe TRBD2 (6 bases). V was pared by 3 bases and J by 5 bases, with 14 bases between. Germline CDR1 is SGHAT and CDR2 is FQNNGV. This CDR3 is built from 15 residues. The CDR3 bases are TGTGCCAGCAGCTTTTGGAGGGGCCTTCACAATGAGCAGTTCTTC. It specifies CASSFWRGLHNEQFF.